The clone carrying this T cell receptor (beta chain) was seen more than once but under ten times. Sequencing used immunoSEQ multiplex PCR; TCRdb keeps in-frame clones, though not all of them. This sample has some 300,000 clones, with about 87% found just once. The data originate from a study of blood T cell repertoires in COVID-19. Germline CDR1 is SGHVS and CDR2 is FNYEAQ. CDR3 length equals 16 residues. With V trimmed by 5 bases and J by 3 bases, 13 bases remained unmatched. The specimen was peripheral blood. This chain uses TRBV7-6 with TRBJ2-7; 7 nucleotides line up with TRBD1. The receptor's source is a man between 65 and 79 years old with acute or convalescent COVID-19. The CDR3 spells CASSDRPLGQSYEQYF. The DNA for the CDR3 is TGTGCCAGCAGCGACCGACCCCTGGGACAGAGCTACGAGCAGTACTTC.